The T cell receptor (beta chain) under discussion was sequenced for a study of cytomegalovirus exposure and HLA in healthy donors. Study as a whole: Earlier, some 180 million T cells were analyzed, and about 120 million unique TCR beta sequences were found among them.

60 Vbeta and 13 Jbeta primers were used in PCR. Method: immunoSEQ multiplex PCR; TCRdb's copy keeps in-frame clones and lacks some. The table has some 270,000 clones, 80% seen once. Among the donors, all were healthy bone marrow donors. Source material: PBMCs. This TCR was recovered from a girl under 10 years old in good health and CMV-seronegative.

The CDR3 spells CASSNPGGGNTIYF. CDR3 nucleotide sequence: TGTGCCAGCAGTAACCCAGGGGGTGGAAACACCATATATTTT. The chain uses TRBV6-5 and TRBJ1-3; 7 nucleotides align to TRBD1. The J segment lost 3 bases and the V segment lost 5 bases, leaving 4 bases of the junction unmatched. Looked up from germline, CDR1 is MNHEY and CDR2 is SVGAGI. The CDR3 is made up of 14 amino acids.